This T cell receptor (beta chain) was identified during a study of T cells in Graves' hyperthyroidism and ophthalmopathy. Hyperthyroidism was newly diagnosed in patients aged 18 to 65 (duration under 2 months). Fresh 10 ml peripheral blood yielded PBMCs. The V gene end was trimmed by 4 bases and the J gene end by 1 base; junction bases not matched to a gene: 11. Per germline, CDR1 SEHNR and CDR2 FQNEAQ (reference sequence). The CDR3 sequence is 18 residues long. Amplification targeted TCR beta CDR3 regions from RNA transcripts. When the TCR CDR3 underwent first-round RT-PCR, the HTBI primer set was used. TCRdb analysed the multiplex PCR reads with MiXCR anew, one entry per CDR3 protein. The sample has roughly 700,000 distinct CDR3 sequences, 11% to 15% seen once.

This sequence was found in a woman aged 18-29 years with Graves' hyperthyroidism. Sequenced material: blood. The chain is built from TRBV7-9 and TRBJ2-7; 12 bases line up with TRBD1. The CDR3 DNA reads TGTGCCAGCAGCTGGGGGACAGGGGGCGAAGTGAGATCCTACGAGCAGTACTTC. As protein: CASSWGTGGEVRSYEQYF.